This entry features one T cell receptor (beta chain) sequence. Its antigen is currently not known. No base qualities exist here, and no much larger clone lies one base off it. The data stem from a study of cytomegalovirus exposure and HLA in healthy donors (dated by TCRdb to the late 2010s). With regard to the full study: According to a later analysis, one platform produced both the 120 validation repertoires and the roughly 640 repertoires of the first cohort. Besides the first cohort of roughly 640 subjects, a separate validation cohort made up of 95 to 150 different subjects was used. The study was designed to test whether signatures of past pathogen exposure could be identified by cataloging public T cell receptors. To predict cytomegalovirus infection status, the study combined high-throughput TCR immunosequencing, statistical association of individual TCRs with disease status, and machine learning.

What the research found in general, with its limitations: The classifier was reported to diagnose cytomegalovirus status with high specificity and sensitivity in both the original cohort and the validation cohort. All 120 or so repertoires were used to score co-occurrence in the validation cohort in a later analysis, because that analysis had no HLA typing for the cohort. Of the cluster scores, around 95% were above 0 in a later analysis, which found that TCRs clustered in the first cohort also tended to co-occur in the 130 or so validation repertoires. A few of the identified cytomegalovirus-associated TCR beta chains were confirmed in vitro to be specific for cytomegalovirus antigens. The study listed 150 to 200 TCR beta chains as associated with cytomegalovirus. The authors suggested that the approach could potentially be extended to other disease states and immunological phenotypes. Across donors, most TCR sequences were observed very rarely, whereas some public TCRs were present in many individuals.

Libraries were constructed by the immunoSEQ multiplex PCR assay. The paper's data handling went like this. A statistical classification framework was developed to diagnose cytomegalovirus status using the catalog of TCR beta chain sequences. What TCRdb holds here is the immuneACCESS table cut down to in-frame rearrangements. Part of the clones is not present; checked against another copy, under half of the missing clones reflect an unresolved V gene, and the others are unexplained. V and J calls and clone size are given by that table; D and trimming were obtained from the DNA. The sample profile shows 110,000 or so clones; around nine tenths of them were found once. 4.4% of the sample belongs to the ten largest clones. CDR1 and CDR2, looked up from the germline V gene, are MDHEN and SYDVKM. From cysteine to phenylalanine, the CDR3 is 14 amino acids long. Of all the DNA, just the CDR3 is kept, 42 bases in frame from base 1. V is pruned by 8 bases and J by 1 base, leaving 5 bases of the junction without a gene match.

The donors belonged to the validation cohort of about 120 subjects, which was separate from the 666-subject first cohort. The sample consisted of PBMCs. The TCR sequence derives from a man aged 18 to 30 in good health and CMV-seropositive. In this chain, TRBV28 is recombined with TRBJ1-1, and 9 junction bases match TRBD1. The DNA sequence is as follows: TGTGCCAGCGGGACAGGGTCATCGAACACTGAAGCTTTCTTT. Its translation reads: CASGTGSSNTEAFF.